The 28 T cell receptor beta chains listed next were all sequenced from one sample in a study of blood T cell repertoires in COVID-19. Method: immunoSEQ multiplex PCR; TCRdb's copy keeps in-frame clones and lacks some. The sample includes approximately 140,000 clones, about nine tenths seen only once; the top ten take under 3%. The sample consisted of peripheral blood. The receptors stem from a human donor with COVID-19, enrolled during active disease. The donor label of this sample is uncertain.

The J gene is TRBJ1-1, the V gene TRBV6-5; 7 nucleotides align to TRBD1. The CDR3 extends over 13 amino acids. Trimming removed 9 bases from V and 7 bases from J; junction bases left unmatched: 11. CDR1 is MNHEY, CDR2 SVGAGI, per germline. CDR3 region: CASIGGGGNEAFF. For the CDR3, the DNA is TGTGCCAGTATAGGAGGGGGCGGGAATGAAGCTTTCTTT.

The CDR3 loop reads CASSLTGSGANVLTF. CDR3 sequence (DNA): TGTGCCAGCAGCTTGACAGGGTCTGGGGCCAACGTCCTGACTTTC. This chain joins TRBV5-4 and TRBJ2-6, with D perhaps TRBD1 (6 bases). The CDR3 covers 15 residues. Germline V gene data show CDR1 as SGHNT and CDR2 as YYREEE (reference sequence). Deletions cut 1 base from V and 1 base from J, with 6 bases between.

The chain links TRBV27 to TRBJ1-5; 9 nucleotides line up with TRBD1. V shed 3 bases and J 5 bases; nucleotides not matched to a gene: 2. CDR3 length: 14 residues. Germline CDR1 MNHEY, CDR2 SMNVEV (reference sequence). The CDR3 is CASSFTGGYQPQHF. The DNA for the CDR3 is TGTGCCAGCAGTTTTACAGGGGGCTATCAGCCCCAGCATTTT.

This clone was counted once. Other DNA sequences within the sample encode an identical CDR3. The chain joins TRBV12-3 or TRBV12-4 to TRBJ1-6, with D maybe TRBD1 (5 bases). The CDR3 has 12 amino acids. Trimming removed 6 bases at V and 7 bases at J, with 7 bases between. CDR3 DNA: TGTGCCAGCAGCCCAGGGAATTCACCCCTCCACTTT. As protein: CASSPGNSPLHF.

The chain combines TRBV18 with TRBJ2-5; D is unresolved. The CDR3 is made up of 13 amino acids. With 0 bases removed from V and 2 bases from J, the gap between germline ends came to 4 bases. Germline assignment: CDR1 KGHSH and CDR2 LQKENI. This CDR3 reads CASSPPAQETQYF. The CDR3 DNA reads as TGTGCCAGCTCACCACCTGCGCAAGAGACCCAGTACTTC.

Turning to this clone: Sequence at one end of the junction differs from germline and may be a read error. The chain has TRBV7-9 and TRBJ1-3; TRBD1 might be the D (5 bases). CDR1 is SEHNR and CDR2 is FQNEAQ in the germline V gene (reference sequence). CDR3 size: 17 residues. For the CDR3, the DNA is TGTGCCAGCAGCCTAGCCTCCGGGGGGGGAACTGGAAACACCATATATTTT. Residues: CASSLASGGGTGNTIYF.

In nucleotides, the CDR3 is TGTGCCAGCAGCACCAGGACGCGCCGGGGGGCTGAAGCTTTCTTT. This sequence encodes CASSTRTRRGAEAFF. This chain uses TRBV11-2 with TRBJ1-1, with a weak D call TRBD1 (5 bases). Trimming took 5 bases from V and 6 from J, leaving 19 bases between them. Germline assignment: CDR1 SGHAT and CDR2 FQNNGV. The CDR3 has 15 residues.

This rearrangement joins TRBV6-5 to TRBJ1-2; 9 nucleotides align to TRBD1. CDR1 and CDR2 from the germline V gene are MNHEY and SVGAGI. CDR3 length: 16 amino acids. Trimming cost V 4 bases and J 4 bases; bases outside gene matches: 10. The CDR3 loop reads CASSFTRDRESYGYTF. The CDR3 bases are TGTGCCAGCAGTTTCACCCGGGACAGGGAAAGCTATGGCTACACCTTC.

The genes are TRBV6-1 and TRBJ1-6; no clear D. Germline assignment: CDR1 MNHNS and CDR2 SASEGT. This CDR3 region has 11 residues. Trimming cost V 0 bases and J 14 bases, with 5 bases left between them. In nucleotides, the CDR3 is TGTGCCAGCAGTGAAGCGGGCACCCTCCACTTT. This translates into CASSEAGTLHF.

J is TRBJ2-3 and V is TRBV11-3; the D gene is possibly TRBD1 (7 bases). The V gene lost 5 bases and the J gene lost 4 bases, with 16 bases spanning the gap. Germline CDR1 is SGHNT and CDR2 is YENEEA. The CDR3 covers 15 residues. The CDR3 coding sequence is TGTGCCAGCAGCAGGGGGCAGGGGGGCCCAGATACGCAGTATTTT. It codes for CASSRGQGGPDTQYF.

CDR3 protein: CASTYGPTDNTEAFF. The CDR3 nucleotides are TGTGCCAGCACCTATGGGCCGACAGATAACACTGAAGCTTTCTTT. V gene TRBV9 combines with J gene TRBJ1-1, with D possibly being TRBD1 (5 bases). Deletions cut 6 bases from V and 2 bases from J, with 17 bases between. The CDR3 contains 15 residues. Germline V gene data show CDR1 as SGDLS and CDR2 as YYNGEE. The whole variable domain, filled in from reference TRBV9 and TRBJ1-1, reads DSGVTQTPKHLITATGQRVTLRCSPRSGDLSVYWYQQSLDQGLQFLIQYYNGEERAKGNILERFSAQQFPDLHSELNLSSLELGDSALYFCASTYGPTDNTEAFFGQGTRLTVV.

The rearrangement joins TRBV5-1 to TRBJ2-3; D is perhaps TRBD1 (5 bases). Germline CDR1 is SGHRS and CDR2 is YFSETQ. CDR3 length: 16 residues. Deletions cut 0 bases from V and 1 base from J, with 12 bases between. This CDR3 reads CASSLDGQGGTDTQYF. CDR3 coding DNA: TGCGCCAGCAGCTTGGATGGGCAGGGCGGCACAGATACGCAGTATTTT.

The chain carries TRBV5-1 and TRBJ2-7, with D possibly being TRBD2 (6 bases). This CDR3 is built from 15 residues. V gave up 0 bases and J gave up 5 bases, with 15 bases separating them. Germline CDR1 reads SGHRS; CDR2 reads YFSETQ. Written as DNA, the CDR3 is TGCGCCAGCAGCTTGGGGGACTCCTTGGGGCACGAGCAGTACTTC. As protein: CASSLGDSLGHEQYF.

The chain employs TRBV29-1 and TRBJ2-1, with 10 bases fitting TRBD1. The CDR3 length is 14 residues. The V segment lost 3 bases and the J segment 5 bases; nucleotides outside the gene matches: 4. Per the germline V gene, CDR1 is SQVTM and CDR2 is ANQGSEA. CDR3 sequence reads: CSVEGQGNHNEQFF. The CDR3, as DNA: TGCAGCGTTGAGGGACAGGGGAACCACAATGAGCAGTTCTTC.

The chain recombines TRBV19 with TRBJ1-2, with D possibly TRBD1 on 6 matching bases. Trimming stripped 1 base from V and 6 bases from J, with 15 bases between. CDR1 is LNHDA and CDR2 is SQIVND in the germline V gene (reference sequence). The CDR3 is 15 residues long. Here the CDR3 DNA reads TGTGCCAGTAGTATAGTGGGGGGGCGCAGAAATGGCTACACCTTC. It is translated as CASSIVGGRRNGYTF. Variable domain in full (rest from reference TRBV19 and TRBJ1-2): DGGITQSPKYLFRKEGQNVTLSCEQNLNHDAMYWYRQDPGQGLRLIYYSQIVNDFQKGDIAEGYSVSREKKESFPLTVTSAQKNPTAFYLCASSIVGGRRNGYTFGSGTRLTVV.

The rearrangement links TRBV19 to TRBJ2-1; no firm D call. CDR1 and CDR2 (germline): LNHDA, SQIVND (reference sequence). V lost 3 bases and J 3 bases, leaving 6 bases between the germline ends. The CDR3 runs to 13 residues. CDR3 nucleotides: TGTGCCAGTAGTATGATCAGCTACAATGAGCAGTTCTTC. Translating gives CASSMISYNEQFF.

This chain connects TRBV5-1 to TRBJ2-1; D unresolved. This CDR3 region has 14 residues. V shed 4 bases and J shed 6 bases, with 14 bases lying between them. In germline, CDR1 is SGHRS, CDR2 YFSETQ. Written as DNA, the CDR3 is TGCGCCAGCAGCCAGACCTCAAGGAGCAATGAGCAGTTCTTC. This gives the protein CASSQTSRSNEQFF. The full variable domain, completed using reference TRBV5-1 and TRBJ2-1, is KAGVTQTPRYLIKTRGQQVTLSCSPISGHRSVSWYQQTPGQGLQFLFEYFSETQRNKGNFPGRFSGRQFSNSRSEMNVSTLELGDSALYLCASSQTSRSNEQFFGPGTRLTVL.

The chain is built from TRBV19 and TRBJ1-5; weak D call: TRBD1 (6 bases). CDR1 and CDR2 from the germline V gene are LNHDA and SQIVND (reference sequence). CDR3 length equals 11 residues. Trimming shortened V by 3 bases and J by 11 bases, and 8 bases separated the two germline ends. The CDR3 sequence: CASSIQGSQHF. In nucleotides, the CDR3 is TGTGCCAGTAGTATCCAGGGGTCCCAGCATTTT.

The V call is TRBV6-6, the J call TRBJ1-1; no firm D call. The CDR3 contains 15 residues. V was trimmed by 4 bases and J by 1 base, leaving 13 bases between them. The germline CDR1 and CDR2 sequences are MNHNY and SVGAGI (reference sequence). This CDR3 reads CASSSTRTANTEAFF. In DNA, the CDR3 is TGTGCCAGCAGTTCCACAAGGACTGCGAACACTGAAGCTTTCTTT.

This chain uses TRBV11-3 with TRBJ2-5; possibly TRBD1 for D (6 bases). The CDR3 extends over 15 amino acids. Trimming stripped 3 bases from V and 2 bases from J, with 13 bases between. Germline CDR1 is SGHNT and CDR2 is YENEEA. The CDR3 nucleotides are TGTGCCAGCAGCTTGGGGGCTAAGGGACAAGAGACCCAGTACTTC. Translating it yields CASSLGAKGQETQYF.

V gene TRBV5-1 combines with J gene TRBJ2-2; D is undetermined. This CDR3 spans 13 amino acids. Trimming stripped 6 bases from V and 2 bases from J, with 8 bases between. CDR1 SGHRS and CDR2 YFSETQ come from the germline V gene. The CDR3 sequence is CASTSVNTGELFF. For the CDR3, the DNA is TGCGCCAGCACATCAGTTAACACCGGGGAGCTGTTTTTT.

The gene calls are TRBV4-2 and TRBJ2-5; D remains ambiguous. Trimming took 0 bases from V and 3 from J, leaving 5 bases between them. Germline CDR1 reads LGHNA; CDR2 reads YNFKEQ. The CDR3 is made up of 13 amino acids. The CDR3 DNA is TGTGCCAGCAGCCAAGATCAGGAAGAGACCCAGTACTTC. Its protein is CASSQDQEETQYF.

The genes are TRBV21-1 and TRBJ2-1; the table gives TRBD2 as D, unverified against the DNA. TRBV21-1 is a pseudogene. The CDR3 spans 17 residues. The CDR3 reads CASSNFGSAVFYNEQFF. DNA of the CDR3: TGTGCCAGCAGCAATTTCGGGTCAGCGGTCTTCTACAATGAGCAGTTCTTC.

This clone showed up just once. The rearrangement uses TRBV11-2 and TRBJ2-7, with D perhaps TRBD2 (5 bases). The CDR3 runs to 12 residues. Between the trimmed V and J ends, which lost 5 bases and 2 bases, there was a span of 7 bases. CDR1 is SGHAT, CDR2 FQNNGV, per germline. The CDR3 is CASSPGAYEQYF. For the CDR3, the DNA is TGTGCCAGCAGCCCCGGGGCCTACGAGCAGTACTTC.

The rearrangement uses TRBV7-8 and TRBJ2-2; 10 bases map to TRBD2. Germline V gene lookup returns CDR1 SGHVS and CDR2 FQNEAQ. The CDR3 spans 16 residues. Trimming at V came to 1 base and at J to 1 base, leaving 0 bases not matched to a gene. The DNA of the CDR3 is TGTGCCAGCAGCTTAGGACTAGCGGGGAACACCGGGGAGCTGTTTTTT. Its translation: CASSLGLAGNTGELFF.

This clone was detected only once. CDR3 protein: CASSVEAVTEAFF. In DNA, the CDR3 is TGTGCCAGCAGCGTAGAGGCGGTCACTGAAGCTTTCTTT. The V gene is TRBV9, the J gene TRBJ1-1, with D hard to call. This CDR3 has 13 residues. In germline, CDR1 is SGDLS, CDR2 YYNGEE. Trimming stripped 0 bases from V and 4 bases from J, with 7 bases between.

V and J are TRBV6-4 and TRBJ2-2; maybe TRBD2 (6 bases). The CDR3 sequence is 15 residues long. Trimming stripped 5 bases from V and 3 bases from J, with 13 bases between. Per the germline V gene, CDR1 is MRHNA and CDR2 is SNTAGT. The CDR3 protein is CASSSFGGYTGELFF. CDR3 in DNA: TGTGCCAGCAGTAGCTTCGGAGGGTACACCGGGGAGCTGTTTTTT.

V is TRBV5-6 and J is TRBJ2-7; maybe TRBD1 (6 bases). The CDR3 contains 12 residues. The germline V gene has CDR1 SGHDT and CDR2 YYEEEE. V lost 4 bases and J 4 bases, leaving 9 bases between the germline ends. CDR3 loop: CASSQDRYEQYF. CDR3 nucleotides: TGTGCCAGCAGCCAGGACAGATACGAGCAGTACTTC.